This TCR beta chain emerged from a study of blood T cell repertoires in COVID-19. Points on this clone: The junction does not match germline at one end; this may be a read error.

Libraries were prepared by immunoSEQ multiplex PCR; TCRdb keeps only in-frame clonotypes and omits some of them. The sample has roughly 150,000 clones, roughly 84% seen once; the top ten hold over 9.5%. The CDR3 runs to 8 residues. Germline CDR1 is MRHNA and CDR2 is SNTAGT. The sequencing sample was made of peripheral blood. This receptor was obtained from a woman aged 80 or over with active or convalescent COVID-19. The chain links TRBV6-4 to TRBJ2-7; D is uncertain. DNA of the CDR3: TGTGCCAGCAGTGACATTATATTC. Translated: CASSDIIF.